This T cell receptor (beta chain) was sequenced for a study of T cell repertoires in cytomegalovirus infection. Via MiXCR, TCRdb re-called the reads, giving one row per CDR3 protein. The repertoire holds about 190,000 distinct CDR3 sequences, with about 28% as singletons. V was shortened by 6 bases and J by 7 bases, with 19 bases between the two germline ends. Per germline, CDR1 SNHLY and CDR2 FYNNEI. The CDR3 loop spans 15 amino acids. The gene calls are TRBV2 and TRBJ2-1; D call uncertain. The sequence derives from a human donor in good health (CMV status not recorded). Some clones in this sample may be carry-over from other donors' samples. The sample taken for sequencing was PBMCs. The CDR3 protein is CASRVSGIRANEQFF. CDR3 nucleotide sequence: TGTGCCAGCAGGGTATCAGGAATTCGGGCGAATGAGCAGTTCTTC.